The present entry profiles one TCR beta chain with its context. No antigen is known for it. Trimming pared 0 bases from V and 4 bases from J, leaving 6 bases between. The CDR3 extends over 13 amino acids. CDR1 is SGHDN and CDR2 is FVKESK in the germline V gene. TCRdb called the reads again in MiXCR, with one record for every CDR3 protein. This sample has about 770,000 distinct CDR3 sequences; just under 30% occur once, and the top ten carry around 13%. The source of the sample is a study of T cell repertoires in cytomegalovirus infection. Study-wide results and limits: The study found HLA-C-restricted CMV-specific TCR beta clonotypes dominating the ex vivo response.

This TCR came from a human donor in good health (CMV status not recorded). Some clones in this sample may be carry-over from other donors' samples. The chain carries TRBV14 and TRBJ1-1; D gene unclear. The input for sequencing was cultured CD8+ T cells from PBMCs, taken from culture after CMV antigen stimulation. The CDR3 DNA sequence: TGTGCCAGCAGCCAAGACTTCCTCACTGAAGCTTTCTTT. Translating it yields CASSQDFLTEAFF.